Following are 22 T cell receptor beta chains from one sample sequenced in a study of CD8+ T cells in alopecia areata. It was cDNA, reverse transcribed from extracted RNA, that served as the sequencing template. Using immunoSEQ multiplex PCR, the repertoire was profiled, and TCRdb retains in-frame clones only, with some absent. This sample yields 130,000 to 150,000 clones, of which more than 75% are seen a single time; less than 15% belongs to the top ten. The source was CD8+ T cells sorted from blood, collected at week 0. The receptor set was obtained from a human donor with alopecia areata.

The chain links TRBV4-1 to TRBJ1-3; possible D gene TRBD1, 5 bases. The CDR3 is 16 residues long. With 0 bases removed from V and 0 bases from J, the gap between germline ends came to 9 bases. CDR1 is MGHRA and CDR2 is YSYEKL in the germline V gene. CDR3: CASSQDRDSSGNTIYF. CDR3 nucleotides: TGCGCCAGCAGCCAAGACAGGGATAGCTCTGGAAACACCATATATTTT.

The rearrangement joins TRBV11-2 to TRBJ2-1; TRBD1 matches at 10 bases. Germline V lookup: CDR1 SGHAT, CDR2 FQNNGV. With V trimmed by 0 bases and J by 5 bases, 1 base remained unmatched. This CDR3 spans 15 amino acids. This CDR3 is CASSLEGQGNNEQFF. The CDR3, as DNA: TGTGCCAGCAGCTTAGAGGGACAGGGGAACAATGAGCAGTTCTTC. The whole variable domain, filled in from reference TRBV11-2 and TRBJ2-1, reads EAGVAQSPRYKIIEKRQSVAFWCNPISGHATLYWYQQILGQGPKLLIQFQNNGVVDDSQLPKDRFSAERLKGVDSTLKIQPAKLEDSAVYLCASSLEGQGNNEQFFGPGTRLTVL.

On this clone: Its ends do not fully match the called genes, so a read error is possible. The V call is TRBV5-1, the J call TRBJ2-7; no definite D call. The CDR3 is 11 amino acids. Germline CDR1 SGHRS, CDR2 YFSETQ. Written as DNA, the CDR3 is TGCGCCAGCGCAGAGTCCTACGAGCAGTGCTTC. This sequence encodes CASAESYEQCF.

V usage is TRBV27 and J usage is TRBJ1-5, with no clear D. With 3 bases removed from V and 2 bases from J, the gap between germline ends came to 14 bases. This CDR3 spans 16 amino acids. Per germline, CDR1 MNHEY and CDR2 SMNVEV (reference sequence). The CDR3 sequence: CASSFTGVKGNQPQHF. The DNA of the CDR3 is TGTGCCAGCAGTTTTACCGGGGTCAAAGGCAATCAGCCCCAGCATTTT.

This chain uses TRBV13 with TRBJ2-1; 11 bases map to TRBD2. CDR3 length equals 14 residues. The germline V gene has CDR1 PRHDT and CDR2 FYEKMQ (reference sequence). With V trimmed by 8 bases and J by 9 bases, 9 bases remained unmatched. The CDR3: CASAIAGGSGEQFF. CDR3 bases: TGTGCCAGCGCCATAGCGGGAGGGAGTGGTGAGCAGTTCTTC.

This clone appeared a few times. V gene TRBV10-3 combines with J gene TRBJ2-7; TRBD1 aligns across 8 bases. Per germline, CDR1 ENHRY and CDR2 SYGVKD. V shed 1 base, J shed 0 bases, and the junction held 5 bases outside the gene matches. This CDR3 is built from 16 residues. The CDR3 nucleotides are TGTGCCATCAGTGAGTTGAGACAGGGGAGCTCCTACGAGCAGTACTTC. Translation gives CAISELRQGSSYEQYF.

The chain uses TRBV4-1 and TRBJ2-1; 9 bases match TRBD2. In germline, CDR1 is MGHRA, CDR2 YSYEKL. V trimming: 4 bases; J trimming: 8 bases; junction bases outside the gene matches: 6. The CDR3 consists of 14 residues. Written as DNA, the CDR3 is TGCGCCAGCAGCCTCGGCGGGGGGGCCGATGAGCAGTTCTTC. This gives the protein CASSLGGGADEQFF.

This chain uses TRBV7-9 with TRBJ2-7, with D uncertain. Trimming shortened V by 5 bases and J by 2 bases, and 4 bases separated the two germline ends. From germline, CDR1 is SEHNR and CDR2 FQNEAQ (reference sequence). The CDR3 is 11 amino acids. The CDR3 loop reads CASSPAYEQYF. The CDR3 DNA sequence: TGTGCCAGCAGCCCTGCCTACGAGCAGTACTTC.

This clone has a single count. CDR3 amino acids: CASSQDLAGAGELFF. The CDR3 DNA reads TGCGCCAGCAGCCAAGATCTAGCGGGCGCGGGGGAGCTGTTTTTT. The chain combines TRBV4-1 with TRBJ2-2; TRBD2 matches at 8 bases. The junction had 5 bases not matched to a gene; V was cut back by 0 bases and J by 8 bases. The CDR3 is 15 residues long. Germline CDR1 reads MGHRA; CDR2 reads YSYEKL.

V and J are TRBV29-1 and TRBJ2-3; D not resolved. V shed 8 bases and J shed 0 bases, with 21 bases lying between them. This CDR3 has 16 amino acids. Germline loops: CDR1 SQVTM, CDR2 ANQGSEA. CDR3 sequence (DNA): TGCAGCTCTGCTGGCGGAACTGCTGCTAGCACAGATACGCAGTATTTT. This gives the protein CSSAGGTAASTDTQYF.

The chain links TRBV11-2 to TRBJ1-4; D uncertain. The CDR3 has 16 residues. CDR1 SGHAT and CDR2 FQNNGV come from the germline V gene. Trimming left V 1 base short and J 6 bases short, with 15 bases between. The CDR3 DNA follows: TGTGCCAGCAGCTTAGGGGGAACAGCGTCCCATGAAAAACTGTTTTTT. Amino acid sequence: CASSLGGTASHEKLFF.

The chain couples TRBV9 to TRBJ2-6; D unclear. The CDR3 runs to 15 residues. Looked up from germline, CDR1 is SGDLS and CDR2 is YYNGEE. The V end lost 4 bases, the J end lost 1 base, and 9 bases lay between the germline ends. The CDR3 region is CASSPVGSGANVLTF. CDR3 coding DNA: TGTGCCAGCAGCCCCGTAGGGTCTGGGGCCAACGTCCTGACTTTC.

The V gene is TRBV2, the J gene TRBJ2-1, with D possibly being TRBD1 or TRBD2 (5 bases each). Germline CDR1 reads SNHLY; CDR2 reads FYNNEI. Between the trimmed V and J ends, which lost 7 bases and 2 bases, there was a span of 15 bases. CDR3 size: 15 residues. The CDR3 nucleotides are TGTGCCAGCATCCTAGATTTGGGGGCCTACAATGAGCAGTTCTTC. Translation gives CASILDLGAYNEQFF.

The CDR3 DNA reads TGTGCCAGCAGTTACTTCAGTGGGCGGGAGGGCGATGAGCAGTTCTTC. It is translated as CASSYFSGREGDEQFF. The V and J genes are TRBV6-5 and TRBJ2-1; TRBD2 matches 9 bases. The ends lost 1 base at V and 8 bases at J; junction bases unmatched: 9. This CDR3 contains 16 residues. Germline-derived CDR1 and CDR2 are MNHEY and SVGAGI.

This clone was observed a handful of times. The chain uses TRBV5-5 and TRBJ2-1; 8 bases fit TRBD1. This CDR3 spans 15 amino acids. J gave up 8 bases and V 2 bases, and 9 bases lay outside the gene matches. Germline V gene sequence: CDR1 SGHKS, CDR2 YYEKEE (reference sequence). CDR3 loop: CASSLGQGPGDEQFF. CDR3 DNA: TGTGCCAGCAGCTTAGGACAGGGACCGGGTGATGAGCAGTTCTTC.

This chain joins TRBV4-2 and TRBJ1-2; the match to TRBD1 covers 7 bases. This CDR3 has 18 residues. The junction had 10 bases not matched to a gene; V was cut back by 0 bases and J by 0 bases. Germline V gene sequence: CDR1 LGHNA, CDR2 YNFKEQ. CDR3 sequence reads: CASSQDGTAFLANYGYTF. The CDR3 DNA reads as TGTGCCAGCAGCCAAGACGGGACAGCGTTTCTAGCTAACTATGGCTACACCTTC.

This clone was found once. This chain joins TRBV15 and TRBJ2-7; 14 nucleotides match TRBD2. The CDR3 sequence is 16 residues long. Germline V gene data show CDR1 as LNHNV and CDR2 as YYDKDF (reference sequence). The ends lost 8 bases at V and 2 bases at J; junction bases unmatched: 8. As DNA, the CDR3 is TGTGCCACCTCCGGGACTAGCGGGAGTCCAACCTACGAGCAGTACTTC. Translation: CATSGTSGSPTYEQYF.

This rearrangement joins TRBV29-1 to TRBJ2-7; no clear D. The CDR3 is 11 residues long. Germline V gene data show CDR1 as SQVTM and CDR2 as ANQGSEA. Trimming removed 0 bases from V and 6 bases from J, with 6 bases in between. CDR3 DNA sequence: TGCAGCGTTGAAGATACCGTCGAGCAGTACTTC. As protein: CSVEDTVEQYF.

The J gene is TRBJ2-1, the V gene TRBV29-1; TRBD1 aligns across 7 bases. Germline-derived CDR1 and CDR2 are SQVTM and ANQGSEA. With 6 bases clipped from V and 6 bases from J, the junction kept 14 bases outside the gene matches. The CDR3 totals 15 residues. The CDR3 region is CSVAYRDSLSNEQFF. The DNA for the CDR3 is TGCAGCGTAGCCTACCGGGACAGCTTAAGCAATGAGCAGTTCTTC.

The rearrangement uses TRBV6-5 and TRBJ2-3; D is perhaps TRBD1 (6 bases). CDR1 and CDR2 from the germline V gene are MNHEY and SVGAGI. The CDR3 consists of 15 residues. Trimming took off 2 bases at V and 0 bases at J, with 9 bases between the two ends. The CDR3 is CASSYTGSSTDTQYF. CDR3 sequence (DNA): TGTGCCAGCAGTTACACAGGGAGTAGCACAGATACGCAGTATTTT.

The V gene is TRBV10-2, the J gene TRBJ2-1; TRBD1 matches 7 bases. CDR1 WSHSY and CDR2 SAAADI come from the germline V gene. The V gene end was trimmed by 4 bases and the J gene end by 8 bases; junction bases not matched to a gene: 11. This CDR3 contains 15 residues. The CDR3 sequence: CASSGGTDLGDEQFF. The DNA for the CDR3 is TGCGCCAGCAGTGGGGGGACAGACCTAGGCGATGAGCAGTTCTTC.

The chain joins TRBV9 to TRBJ1-1; D unresolved. With 3 bases removed from V and 5 bases from J, the gap between germline ends came to 5 bases. The CDR3 runs to 11 residues. Germline V gives CDR1 SGDLS, CDR2 YYNGEE. CDR3 residues: CASSARTEAFF. CDR3 DNA sequence: TGTGCCAGCAGCGCTAGGACTGAAGCTTTCTTT.